This T cell receptor beta chain was captured in a study of OX40 agonist ivuxolimab in advanced cancers. Study details: The treatment was a fully human IgG2 OX40 agonist, ivuxolimab.

This table comes from immunoSEQ multiplex PCR, and its TCRdb copy is limited to in-frame clones, with some not included. The repertoire holds 98,000 or so clones, with about 79% as singletons. V shed 6 bases, J shed 5 bases, and the junction held 7 bases outside the gene matches. Germline V CDR1 and CDR2: MRHNA, SNTAGT. The CDR3 consists of 14 residues. Broader study findings: On average, a greater number of expanded clones characterised CD8+ T cells relative to CD4+.

On this clone itself: Its cognate antigen is unknown.

This sequence was found in an adult with an advanced solid tumor such as melanoma, head and neck, liver or kidney cancer. The chain joins TRBV6-4 to TRBJ1-5, with 7 nucleotides matching TRBD1. The sample was CD4+ or CD8+ T cells sorted from blood, taken in a trial of the OX40 agonist ivuxolimab. The CDR3 loop is CASRQTGLDQPQHF. In DNA, the CDR3 is TGTGCCAGCAGACAGACAGGGTTGGATCAGCCCCAGCATTTT.